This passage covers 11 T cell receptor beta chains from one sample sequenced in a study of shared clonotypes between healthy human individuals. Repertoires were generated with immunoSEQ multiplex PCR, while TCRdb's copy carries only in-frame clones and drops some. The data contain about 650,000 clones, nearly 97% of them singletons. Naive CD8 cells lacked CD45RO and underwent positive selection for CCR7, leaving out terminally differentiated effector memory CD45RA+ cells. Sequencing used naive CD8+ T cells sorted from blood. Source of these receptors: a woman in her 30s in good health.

CDR3 protein: CATSRRLDQPQHF. The DNA of the CDR3 is TGTGCCACCAGCAGAAGGCTGGATCAGCCCCAGCATTTT. The chain joins TRBV15 to TRBJ1-5, with D unclear. There are 13 residues in the CDR3. Trimming removed 2 bases from V and 5 bases from J, with 7 bases in between. Germline loops: CDR1 LNHNV, CDR2 YYDKDF (reference sequence).

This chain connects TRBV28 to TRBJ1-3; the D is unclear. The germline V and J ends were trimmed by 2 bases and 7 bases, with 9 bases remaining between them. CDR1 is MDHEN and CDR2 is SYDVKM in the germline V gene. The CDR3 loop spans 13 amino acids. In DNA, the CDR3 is TGTGCCAGCAGTTTAGTTCACGAGAACACCATATATTTT. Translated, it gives CASSLVHENTIYF.

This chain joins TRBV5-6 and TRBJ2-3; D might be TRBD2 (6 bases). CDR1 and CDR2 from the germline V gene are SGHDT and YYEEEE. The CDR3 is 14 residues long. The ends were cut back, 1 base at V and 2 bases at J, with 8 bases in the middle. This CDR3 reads CASSLRTNTDTQYF. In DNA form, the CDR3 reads TGTGCCAGCAGCTTGCGGACTAACACAGATACGCAGTATTTT.

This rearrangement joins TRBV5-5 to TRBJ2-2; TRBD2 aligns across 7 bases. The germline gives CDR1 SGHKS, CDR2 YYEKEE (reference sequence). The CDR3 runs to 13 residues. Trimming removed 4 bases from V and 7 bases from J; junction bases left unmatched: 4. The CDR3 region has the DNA TGTGCCAGCAGCCACGGGGGGAACGGGGAGCTGTTTTTT. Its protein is CASSHGGNGELFF.

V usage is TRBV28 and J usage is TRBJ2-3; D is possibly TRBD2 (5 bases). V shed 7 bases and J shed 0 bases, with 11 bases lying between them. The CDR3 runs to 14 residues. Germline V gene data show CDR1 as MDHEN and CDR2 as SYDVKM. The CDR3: CASTGLMSTDTQYF. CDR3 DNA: TGTGCCAGCACGGGGTTGATGAGCACAGATACGCAGTATTTT.

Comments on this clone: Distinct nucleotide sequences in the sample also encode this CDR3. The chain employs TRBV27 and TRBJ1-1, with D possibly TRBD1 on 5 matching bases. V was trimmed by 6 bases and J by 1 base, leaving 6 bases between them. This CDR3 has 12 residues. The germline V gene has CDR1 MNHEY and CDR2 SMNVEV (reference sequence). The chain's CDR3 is CASSTGNTEAFF. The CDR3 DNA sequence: TGTGCCAGCAGCACAGGGAACACTGAAGCTTTCTTT.

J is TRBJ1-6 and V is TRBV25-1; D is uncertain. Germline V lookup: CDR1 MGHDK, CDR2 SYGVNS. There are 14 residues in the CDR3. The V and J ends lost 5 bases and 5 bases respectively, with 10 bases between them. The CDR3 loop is CASSHGLDNSPLHF. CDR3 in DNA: TGTGCCAGCAGTCACGGACTGGATAATTCACCCCTCCACTTT.

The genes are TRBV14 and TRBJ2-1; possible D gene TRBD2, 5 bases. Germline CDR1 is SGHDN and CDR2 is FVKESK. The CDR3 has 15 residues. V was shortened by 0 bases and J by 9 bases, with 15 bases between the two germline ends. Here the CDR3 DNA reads TGTGCCAGCAGCCAAGATTTTGGAGTTGGAGGTGAGCAGTTCTTC. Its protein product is CASSQDFGVGGEQFF.

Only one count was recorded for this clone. The CDR3, as DNA: TGCGCCAGCAGCTTGGAAAGCCAGGGGGCGGCCGGCTACACCTTC. Translated, it gives CASSLESQGAAGYTF. This rearrangement joins TRBV5-1 to TRBJ1-2, with 8 nucleotides matching TRBD1. Germline trimming cut 0 bases from V and 8 bases from J; bases unmatched to any gene: 9. Germline V gene sequence: CDR1 SGHRS, CDR2 YFSETQ. This CDR3 has 15 amino acids.

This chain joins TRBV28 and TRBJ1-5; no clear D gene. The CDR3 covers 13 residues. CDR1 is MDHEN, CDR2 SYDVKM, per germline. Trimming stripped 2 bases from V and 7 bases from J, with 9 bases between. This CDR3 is CASSLQAGQPQHF. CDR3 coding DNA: TGTGCCAGCAGTTTACAGGCCGGGCAGCCCCAGCATTTT.

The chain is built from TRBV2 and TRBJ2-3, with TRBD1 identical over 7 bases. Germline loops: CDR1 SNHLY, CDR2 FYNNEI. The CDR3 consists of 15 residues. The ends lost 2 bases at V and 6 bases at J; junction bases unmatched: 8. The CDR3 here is CASSERQGVWDTQYF. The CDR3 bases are TGTGCCAGCAGTGAACGGCAGGGGGTCTGGGATACGCAGTATTTT.